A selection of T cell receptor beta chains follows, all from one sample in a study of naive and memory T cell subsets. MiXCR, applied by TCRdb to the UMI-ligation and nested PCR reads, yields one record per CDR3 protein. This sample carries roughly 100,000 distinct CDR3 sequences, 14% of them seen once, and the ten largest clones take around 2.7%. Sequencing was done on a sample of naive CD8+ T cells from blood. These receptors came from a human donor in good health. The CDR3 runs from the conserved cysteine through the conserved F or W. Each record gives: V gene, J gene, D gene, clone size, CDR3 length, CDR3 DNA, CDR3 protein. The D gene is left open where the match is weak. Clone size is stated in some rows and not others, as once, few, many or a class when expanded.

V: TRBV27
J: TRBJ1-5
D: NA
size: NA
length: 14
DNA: TGTGCCAGCAGTTTATCGGGGGATATCCAGCCCCAGCATTTT
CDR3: CASSLSGDIQPQHF

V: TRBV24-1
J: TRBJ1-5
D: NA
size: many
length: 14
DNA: TGTGCCACCAGTGACTCTCTTTACAATCAGCCCCAGCATTTT
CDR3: CATSDSLYNQPQHF

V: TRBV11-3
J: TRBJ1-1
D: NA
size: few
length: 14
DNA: TGTGCCAGCAGTGGGGGGGACACGAACACTGAAGCTTTCTTT
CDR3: CASSGGDTNTEAFF

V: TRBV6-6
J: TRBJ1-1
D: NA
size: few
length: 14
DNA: TGTGCCAGCAGTTTAACTCCCTGGAGCACTGAAGCTTTCTTT
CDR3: CASSLTPWSTEAFF

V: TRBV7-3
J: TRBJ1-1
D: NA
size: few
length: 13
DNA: TGTGCCAGCAGCTTATTGGGCAACACTGAAGCTTTCTTT
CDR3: CASSLLGNTEAFF

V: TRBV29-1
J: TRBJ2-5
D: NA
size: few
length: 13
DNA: TGCAGCGTTGTGGGAGTAGCCAAAGAGACCCAGTACTTC
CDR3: CSVVGVAKETQYF

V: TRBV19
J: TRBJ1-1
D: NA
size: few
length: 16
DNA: TGTGCCAGTAGTATCTCGGACAGCACTTTGAACACTGAAGCTTTCTTT
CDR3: CASSISDSTLNTEAFF

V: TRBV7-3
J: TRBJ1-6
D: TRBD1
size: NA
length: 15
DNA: TGTGCCAGCAGCTTGGGAGGACAGGGGAATTCACCCCTCCACTTT
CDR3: CASSLGGQGNSPLHF

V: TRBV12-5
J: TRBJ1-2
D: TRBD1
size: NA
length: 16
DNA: TGTGCTAGTGGTTTGCCCCCTGGTGACAGGGATAATGGCTACACCTTC
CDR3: CASGLPPGDRDNGYTF

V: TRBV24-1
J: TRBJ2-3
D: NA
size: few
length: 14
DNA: TGTGCCACCAGTGACGGTGAGGGGTTGGATACGCAGTATTTT
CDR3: CATSDGEGLDTQYF

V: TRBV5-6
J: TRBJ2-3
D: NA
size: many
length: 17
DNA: TGTGCCAGCAGCTTGGACCAGACAGGCCCAAAGGAAGATACGCAGTATTTT
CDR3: CASSLDQTGPKEDTQYF

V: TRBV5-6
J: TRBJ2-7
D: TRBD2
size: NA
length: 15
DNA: TGTGCCAGCAGCTTGGGACTAGCGGGAGCCTACGAGCAGTACTTC
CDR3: CASSLGLAGAYEQYF

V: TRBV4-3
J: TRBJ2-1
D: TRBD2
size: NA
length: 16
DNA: TGCGCCAGCAGCCAAGACCCGGGCGGAGCGGGGAATGAGCAGTTCTTC
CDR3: CASSQDPGGAGNEQFF

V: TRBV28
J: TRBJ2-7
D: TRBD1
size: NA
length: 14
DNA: TGTGCCAGCAACACAGGGGGTTCCCCCTACGAGCAGTACTTC
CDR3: CASNTGGSPYEQYF

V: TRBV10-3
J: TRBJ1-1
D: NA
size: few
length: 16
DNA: TGTGCCATCAGTGAGTCGACGGGAGGGGGAAAAACTGAAGCTTTCTTT
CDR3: CAISESTGGGKTEAFF

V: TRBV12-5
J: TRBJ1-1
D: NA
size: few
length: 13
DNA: TGTGCTAGTGGTTTTTCTTCGAACACTGAAGCTTTCTTT
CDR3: CASGFSSNTEAFF

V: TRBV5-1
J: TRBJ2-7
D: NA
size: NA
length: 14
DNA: TGCGCCAGCAGCTTTGAGGGATTTCAATACGAGCAGTACTTC
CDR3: CASSFEGFQYEQYF

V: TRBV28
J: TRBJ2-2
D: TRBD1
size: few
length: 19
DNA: TGTGCCAGCAGTTTGTGGGACAGGGGGTCCCGGCTGGGTACCGGGGAGCTGTTTTTT
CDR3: CASSLWDRGSRLGTGELFF

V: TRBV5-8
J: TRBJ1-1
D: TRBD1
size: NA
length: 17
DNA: TGTGCCAGCAGCTTGGGCCCCCGGGACAGGATGAACACTGAAGCTTTCTTT
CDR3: CASSLGPRDRMNTEAFF

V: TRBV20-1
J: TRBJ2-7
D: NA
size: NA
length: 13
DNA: TGCAGTGCTAGGAAGCAAGTTACCTACGAGCAGTACTTC
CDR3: CSARKQVTYEQYF

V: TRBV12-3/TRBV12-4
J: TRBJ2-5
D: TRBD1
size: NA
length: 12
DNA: TGTGCCTCCGCGGACAGGGGAGAGACCCAGTACTTC
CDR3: CASADRGETQYF

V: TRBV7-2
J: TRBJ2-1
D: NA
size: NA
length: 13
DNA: TGTGCCAGCAGCTTTGCCCTATACAATGAGCAGTTCTTC
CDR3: CASSFALYNEQFF

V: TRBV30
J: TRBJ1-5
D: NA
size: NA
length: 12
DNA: TGTGCCTGGAGTGAGTCCAATCAGCCCCAGCATTTT
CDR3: CAWSESNQPQHF

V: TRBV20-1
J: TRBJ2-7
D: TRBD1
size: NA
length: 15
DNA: TGCAGTGCTAGAGTGGGACAGAGCAGCTCCTACGAGCAGTACTTC
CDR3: CSARVGQSSSYEQYF

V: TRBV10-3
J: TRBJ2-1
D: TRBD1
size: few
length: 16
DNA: TGTGCCATCAGTGAGGCGGGACAGGACCTCTACAATGAGCAGTTCTTC
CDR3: CAISEAGQDLYNEQFF

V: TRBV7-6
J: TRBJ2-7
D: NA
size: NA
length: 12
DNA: TGTGCCAGCTATTGCGGGTTCTACGAGCAGTACTTC
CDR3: CASYCGFYEQYF

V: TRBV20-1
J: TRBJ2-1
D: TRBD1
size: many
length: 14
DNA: TGCAGTGCAGCCGGGACAGGGGCCTACAATGAGCAGTTCTTC
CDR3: CSAAGTGAYNEQFF

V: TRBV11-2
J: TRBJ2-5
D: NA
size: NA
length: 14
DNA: TGTGCCAGCAGGCACGGCGAGGGGGAAGAGACCCAGTACTTC
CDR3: CASRHGEGEETQYF

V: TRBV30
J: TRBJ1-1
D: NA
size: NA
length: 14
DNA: TGTGCCTGGAGTGTACGTAGTTTGAACACTGAAGCTTTCTTT
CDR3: CAWSVRSLNTEAFF

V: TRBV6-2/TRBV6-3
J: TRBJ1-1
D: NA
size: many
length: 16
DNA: TGTGCCAGCACCCCGTTGGGACTGAGCATGAACACTGAAGCTTTCTTT
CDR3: CASTPLGLSMNTEAFF

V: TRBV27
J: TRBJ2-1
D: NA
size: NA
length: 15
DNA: TGTGCCAGCAGTTTATCGGGGGCCTCCTACAATGAGCAGTTCTTC
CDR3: CASSLSGASYNEQFF

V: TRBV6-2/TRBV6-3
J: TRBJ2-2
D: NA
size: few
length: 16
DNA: TGTGCCAGCAGACTTCAGGGATTAGTGTACACCGGGGAGCTGTTTTTT
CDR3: CASRLQGLVYTGELFF

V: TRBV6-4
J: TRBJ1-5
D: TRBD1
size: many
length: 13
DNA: TGTGCCAGCAGGGACAGGCAACAACAGCCCCAGCATTTT
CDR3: CASRDRQQQPQHF

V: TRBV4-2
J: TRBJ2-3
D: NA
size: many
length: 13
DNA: TGTGCCAGCAGCCAAGATAAAGGGAACACGCAGTATTTT
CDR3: CASSQDKGNTQYF

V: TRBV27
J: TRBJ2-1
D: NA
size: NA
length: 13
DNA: TGTGCCAGCAGTAGGACCCTATACAATGAGCAGTTCTTC
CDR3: CASSRTLYNEQFF

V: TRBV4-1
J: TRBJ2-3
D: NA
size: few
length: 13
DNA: TGCGCCAGCAGCCAAATAATCACAGATACGCAGTATTTT
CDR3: CASSQIITDTQYF

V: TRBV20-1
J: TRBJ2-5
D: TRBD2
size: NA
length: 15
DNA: TGCAGTGCTGTGGAGCGGGGGGGTTTGTTGGAGACCCAGTACTTC
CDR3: CSAVERGGLLETQYF

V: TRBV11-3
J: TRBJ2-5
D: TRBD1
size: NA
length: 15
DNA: TGTGCCAGCAGCCCTGGGACAGGGAGAGGAGAGACCCAGTACTTC
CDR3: CASSPGTGRGETQYF

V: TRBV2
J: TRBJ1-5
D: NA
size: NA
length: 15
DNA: TGTGCCAGCAGTGAAGCGTTTGGGGGAAGCCAGCCCCAGCATTTT
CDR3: CASSEAFGGSQPQHF

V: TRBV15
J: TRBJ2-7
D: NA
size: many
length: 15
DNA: TGTGCCACCAGCGGAGGACTTGACGTATCCTACGAGCAGTACTTC
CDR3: CATSGGLDVSYEQYF

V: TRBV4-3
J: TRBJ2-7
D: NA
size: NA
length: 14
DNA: TGCGCCAGCAGCCAAGAAGTGGACAGCTACGAGCAGTACTTC
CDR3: CASSQEVDSYEQYF

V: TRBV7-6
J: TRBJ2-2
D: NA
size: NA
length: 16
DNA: TGTGCCAGCAGCTTAGCCCTCAGGGCCCTAACCGGGGAGCTGTTTTTT
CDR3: CASSLALRALTGELFF